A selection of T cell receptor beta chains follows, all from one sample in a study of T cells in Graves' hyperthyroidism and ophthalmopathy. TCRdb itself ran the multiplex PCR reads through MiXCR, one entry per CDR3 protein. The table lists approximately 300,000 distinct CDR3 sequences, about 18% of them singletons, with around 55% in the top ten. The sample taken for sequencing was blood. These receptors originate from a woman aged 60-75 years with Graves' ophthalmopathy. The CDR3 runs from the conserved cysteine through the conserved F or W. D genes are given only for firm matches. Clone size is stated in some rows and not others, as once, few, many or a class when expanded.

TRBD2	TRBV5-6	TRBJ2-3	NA	TGTGCCAGCAGCTTGTCCCCGGGGGGAAAGGCAGATACGCAGTATTTT	CASSLSPGGKADTQYF
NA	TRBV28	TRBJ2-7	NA	TGTGCCAGCAGCCTTGATGGTGGTGAGCAGTACTTC	CASSLDGGEQYF
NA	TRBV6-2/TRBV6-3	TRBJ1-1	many	TGTGCCACCCGGGACCCCTCCAACCCAATGAACACTGAAGCTTTCTTT	CATRDPSNPMNTEAFF
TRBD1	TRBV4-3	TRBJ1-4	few	TGCGCCAGCAGCCAAAATCTACAGGGGTGGGGACTGTTTTTT	CASSQNLQGWGLFF
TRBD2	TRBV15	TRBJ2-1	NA	TGTGCCACCAGCAGAGATCGCCTAGCGGGGCCGGTTGAGCAGTTCTTC	CATSRDRLAGPVEQFF
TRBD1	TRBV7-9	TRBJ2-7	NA	TGTGCCAGCAGACCCTCGGACAGGGCCTACGAGCAGTACTTC	CASRPSDRAYEQYF
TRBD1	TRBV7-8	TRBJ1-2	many	TGTGCCAGCAGCACGGGGACAGGGCGGAGTTGGGACACCTTC	CASSTGTGRSWDTF
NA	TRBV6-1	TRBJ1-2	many	TGTGCCAGCAGGCGGGGAGGGGCCTTGGAAGGCTACACCTTC	CASRRGGALEGYTF
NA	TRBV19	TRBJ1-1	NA	TGTGCCAGTAGTGCCTCGAACACTGAAGCTTTCTTT	CASSASNTEAFF
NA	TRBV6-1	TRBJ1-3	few	TGTGCCAGCTCTCCCACTCCGTCGGCTGGAAACACCATATATTTT	CASSPTPSAGNTIYF
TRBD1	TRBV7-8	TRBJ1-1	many	TGTGCCAGCAGCTCGACAGGGGGGCGGACTGAAGCTTTCTTT	CASSSTGGRTEAFF
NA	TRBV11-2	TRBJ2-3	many	TGTGCCAGCAGAGATAAAACCGTAAGTCGAATCGGCACAGATACGCAGTATTTT	CASRDKTVSRIGTDTQYF
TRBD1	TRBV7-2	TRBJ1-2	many	TGTGCCAGCAGCTTATCAGGGGGCGCGAGCTATGGCTACACCTTC	CASSLSGGASYGYTF
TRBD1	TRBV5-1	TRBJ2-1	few	TGCGCCAGCAGCACGGACAGGGGGGCATCCAATGAGCAGTTCTTC	CASSTDRGASNEQFF
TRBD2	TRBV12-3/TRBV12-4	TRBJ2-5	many	TGTGCCAGCGCCGGGACTAGCGGGTATCGCCAGTACTTC	CASAGTSGYRQYF
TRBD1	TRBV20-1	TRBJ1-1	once	TGCAGTGCTCCAGGACAGGGAGCGAAGGACACTGAAGCTTTCTTT	CSAPGQGAKDTEAFF
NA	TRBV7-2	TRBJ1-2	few	TGTGCCGGCAGCTTAGATGGGGGTAACTATGGCTACACCTTC	CAGSLDGGNYGYTF